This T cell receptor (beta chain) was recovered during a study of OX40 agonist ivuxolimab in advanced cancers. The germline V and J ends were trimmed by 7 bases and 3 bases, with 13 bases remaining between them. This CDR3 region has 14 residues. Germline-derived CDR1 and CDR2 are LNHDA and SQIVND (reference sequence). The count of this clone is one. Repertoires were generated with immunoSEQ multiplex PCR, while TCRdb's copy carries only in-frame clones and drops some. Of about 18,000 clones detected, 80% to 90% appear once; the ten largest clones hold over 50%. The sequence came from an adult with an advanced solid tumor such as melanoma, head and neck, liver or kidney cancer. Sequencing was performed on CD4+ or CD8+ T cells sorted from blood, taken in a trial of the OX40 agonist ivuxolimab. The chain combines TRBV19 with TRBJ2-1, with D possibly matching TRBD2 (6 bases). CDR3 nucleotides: TGTGCCAGTACCTTGGGGGGTGGCTACAATGAGCAGTTCTTC. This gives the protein CASTLGGGYNEQFF.